The 25 T cell receptor beta chains given below trace back to one sample, sequenced in a study of blood T cells in healthy people across ages. The use of a sample-barcoded 5' primer and a J-beta primer mix characterized a second PCR of about 7 to 12 cycles. From the 5' RACE reads, TCRdb called clonotypes with MiXCR, one entry per CDR3 protein. The table includes 1,100,000 or so distinct CDR3 sequences, over 35% detected once. Material: blood. The source of these receptors is a woman aged 55 to 70 in good health.

The gene calls are TRBV10-3 and TRBJ2-7; maybe TRBD1 (6 bases). Trimming left V 5 bases short and J 3 bases short, with 20 bases between. Germline V lookup: CDR1 ENHRY, CDR2 SYGVKD. This CDR3 region has 16 residues. The CDR3 here is CAISNSDRTFNYEQYF. DNA of the CDR3: TGTGCCATCAGTAACTCGGACAGAACTTTCAACTACGAGCAGTACTTC.

The chain is built from TRBV6-2 or TRBV6-3 and TRBJ2-7, with 9 bases that match TRBD1. CDR1 is MNHEY, CDR2 SVGEGT, per germline. J was trimmed by 5 bases and V by 7 bases; bases with no gene match: 9. This CDR3 has 14 residues. The CDR3 coding sequence is TGTGCCAGCATCACGTACAGGGGGCGTCACGAGCAGTACTTC. It encodes CASITYRGRHEQYF.

There are a few counts of this clonotype. V usage is TRBV7-2 and J usage is TRBJ2-7, with 9 bases lining up with TRBD2. V was clipped by 5 bases and J by 3 bases; unmatched bases: 8. The CDR3 loop spans 15 amino acids. Germline assignment: CDR1 SGHTA and CDR2 FQGNSA. The CDR3: CASSLLVSGSYEQYF. As DNA, the CDR3 is TGTGCCAGCAGCCTCCTCGTTAGCGGGAGCTACGAGCAGTACTTC. The full variable domain, rest sourced from reference TRBV7-2 and TRBJ2-7, is GAGVSQSPSNKVTEKGKDVELRCDPISGHTALYWYRQSLGQGLEFLIYFQGNSAPDKSGLPSDRFSAERTGGSVSTLTIQRTQQEDSAVYLCASSLLVSGSYEQYFGPGTRLTVT.

A single count supports this clonotype. J is TRBJ2-7 and V is TRBV14, with D hard to call. The DNA end is more similar to TRBJ2-5, so the J call may be wrong. The germline V gene encodes CDR1 SGHDN and CDR2 FVKESK. The CDR3 totals 16 residues. CDR3 residues: CASSQEASLRGGTQYF. CDR3 sequence (DNA): TGTGCCAGCAGCCAAGAGGCGTCACTACGCGGCGGGACCCAGTACTTC.

V is TRBV20-1 and J is TRBJ2-4; possible D gene TRBD1, 6 bases. Germline assignment: CDR1 DFQATT and CDR2 SNEGSKA (reference sequence). The CDR3 contains 16 residues. V was pared by 1 base and J by 0 bases, with 13 bases between. The CDR3 protein is CSARATGTLAKNIQYF. CDR3 DNA: TGCAGTGCTAGAGCGACAGGTACCCTAGCCAAAAACATTCAGTACTTC.

This clonotype came up many times. This CDR3 reads CASSSWTGAAKNIQYF. The CDR3 DNA reads TGTGCCAGCAGTTCCTGGACAGGGGCAGCCAAAAACATTCAGTACTTC. V gene TRBV27 combines with J gene TRBJ2-4; 9 bases agree with TRBD1. This CDR3 region has 16 residues. Per the germline V gene, CDR1 is MNHEY and CDR2 is SMNVEV (reference sequence). The J segment lost 0 bases and the V segment lost 4 bases, leaving 4 bases of the junction unmatched.

V gene TRBV5-1 combines with J gene TRBJ2-5; D gene uncertain. CDR1 is SGHRS and CDR2 is YFSETQ in the germline V gene. The CDR3 covers 15 residues. Trimming removed 1 base at V and 3 bases at J, with 13 bases between. The CDR3 DNA reads TGCGCCAGCAGCTTGACCGGAATGCCTAAAGAGACCCAGTACTTC. Translated: CASSLTGMPKETQYF.

This clonotype was seen only a few times. The chain recombines TRBV28 with TRBJ2-7, with TRBD2 identical over 8 bases. The CDR3 is 17 amino acids. Germline V lookup: CDR1 MDHEN, CDR2 SYDVKM. Losses at the gene ends were 6 bases for V and 0 bases for J; bases not matched to a gene: 13. CDR3 amino acids: CASSTHREGTSSYEQYF. The CDR3 DNA reads as TGTGCCAGCAGCACACACCGGGAGGGTACTAGCTCCTACGAGCAGTACTTC.

This clonotype was seen a handful of times. The chain couples TRBV3-1 to TRBJ2-3; a weak D match, TRBD1 (6 bases). Trimming removed 3 bases from V and 2 bases from J, with 12 bases in between. Germline CDR1 is LGHDT and CDR2 is YNNKEL (reference sequence). The CDR3 runs 15 residues. The DNA of the CDR3 is TGTGCCAGCAGCCAGGCAGGGGACGTCACAGATACGCAGTATTTT. Translated: CASSQAGDVTDTQYF.

CDR3 sequence (DNA): TGCGCCAGCAAGCTCCCGCTATTCGAAGAAGGAGGAGCAAACTATGGCTACACCTTC. The encoded protein is CASKLPLFEEGGANYGYTF. The chain carries TRBV5-1 and TRBJ1-2; D remains ambiguous. Germline CDR1 is SGHRS and CDR2 is YFSETQ. This CDR3 comprises 19 residues. Deletions cut 6 bases from V and 2 bases from J, with 29 bases between.

The V gene is TRBV7-2, the J gene TRBJ2-7; a possible D gene is TRBD2 (6 bases). The V gene's germline CDR1 is SGHTA and CDR2 FQGNSA. V gave up 9 bases and J gave up 1 base, with 13 bases separating them. The CDR3 contains 13 residues. CDR3 DNA: TGTGCCAGTTCGGGAGCCAAATCCTACGAGCAGTACTTC. Its translation is CASSGAKSYEQYF. The full variable domain, with the rest looked up from reference TRBV7-2 and TRBJ2-7, is GAGVSQSPSNKVTEKGKDVELRCDPISGHTALYWYRQSLGQGLEFLIYFQGNSAPDKSGLPSDRFSAERTGGSVSTLTIQRTQQEDSAVYLCASSGAKSYEQYFGPGTRLTVT.

This CDR3 is CASSTNAQLGGYTF. CDR3 coding DNA: TGTGCCAGCAGCACTAACGCCCAATTAGGTGGCTACACCTTC. V and J are TRBV12-3 or TRBV12-4 and TRBJ1-2; D is unclear. V gave up 6 bases and J gave up 7 bases, with 18 bases separating them. The CDR3 covers 14 residues.

This clonotype was counted a few times. The J gene is TRBJ2-3, the V gene TRBV6-6; 9 nucleotides line up with TRBD2. In germline, CDR1 is MNHNY, CDR2 SVGAGI (reference sequence). The trim removed 3 bases at V and 5 bases at J, leaving 6 bases unmatched. The CDR3 totals 15 residues. CDR3 nucleotides: TGTGCCAGCAGTTATTTCGTAGCGGGAGTAGATACGCAGTATTTT. This translates into CASSYFVAGVDTQYF.

The chain recombines TRBV6-2 or TRBV6-3 with TRBJ2-5; 13 nucleotides agree with TRBD2. Trimming took 3 bases from V and 3 from J; bases not matched to a gene: 7. Germline V gives CDR1 MNHEY, CDR2 SVGEGT. This CDR3 has 17 residues. This CDR3 reads CASSYFTSGRAKETQYF. The CDR3 DNA reads TGTGCCAGCAGTTATTTTACTAGCGGGAGGGCTAAAGAGACCCAGTACTTC.

The rearrangement links TRBV6-2 or TRBV6-3 to TRBJ2-1, with 9 bases matching TRBD2. The CDR3 is 17 residues long. The junction had 19 bases not matched to a gene; V was cut back by 7 bases and J by 9 bases. Germline CDR1 is MNHEY and CDR2 is SVGEGT. The CDR3 DNA reads TGTGCCAGCACCTCCCCGGGACTAGCTTACTTGCTTGGTGAGCAGTTCTTC. Its translation is CASTSPGLAYLLGEQFF.

The chain recombines TRBV15 with TRBJ2-3; D might be TRBD2 (6 bases). CDR1 is LNHNV, CDR2 YYDKDF, per germline (reference sequence). Trimming cost V 5 bases and J 9 bases, with 15 bases left between them. The CDR3 contains 13 residues. CDR3 residues: CATSLEGGGTQYF. CDR3 coding DNA: TGTGCCACCAGCTTAGAGGGAGGTGGGACGCAGTATTTT.

This clonotype has a handful of counts. The V gene is TRBV5-8, the J gene TRBJ2-7; D tentatively reads TRBD1 or TRBD2 (5 bases each). Trimming took 0 bases from V and 4 from J, leaving 14 bases between them. CDR3 length equals 15 residues. Looked up from germline, CDR1 is SGHTS and CDR2 is YDEGEE. In DNA form, the CDR3 reads TGTGCCAGCAGCTTGGAAGGTATGGGACCATACGAGCAGTACTTC. Encoded protein: CASSLEGMGPYEQYF.

A few counts support this clonotype. This chain uses TRBV9 with TRBJ1-1; no reliable D call. Germline V gene lookup returns CDR1 SGDLS and CDR2 YYNGEE. The V end was cut by 2 bases, the J end by 3 bases, with 8 bases between. This CDR3 has 13 residues. The CDR3 is CASSVSVDTEAFF. The CDR3 DNA reads TGTGCCAGCAGCGTTTCGGTGGACACTGAAGCTTTCTTT.

V is TRBV29-1 and J is TRBJ2-7; D is ambiguous. V lost 0 bases and J lost 4, with 16 bases in between. The germline V gene has CDR1 SQVTM and CDR2 ANQGSEA. This CDR3 has 15 amino acids. The CDR3 DNA follows: TGCAGCGTTGAAGAGGGCCCCCCCCGCGGATACGAGCAGTACTTC. Translating gives CSVEEGPPRGYEQYF.

This clonotype was seen more than once but under ten times. This sequence joins TRBV12-3 or TRBV12-4 and TRBJ2-5, with 11 bases lining up with TRBD1. This CDR3 has 14 amino acids. Trimming took 6 bases from V and 9 from J; bases not matched to a gene: 9. The CDR3: CASSITPGQGAQYF. Written as DNA, the CDR3 is TGTGCCAGCAGCATTACTCCGGGACAGGGGGCCCAGTACTTC.

In its sample, this clonotype was seen a few times. The gene calls are TRBV27 and TRBJ2-5; TRBD2 matches 8 bases. Near its end, the DNA agrees better with TRBJ2-7, so the J call may be wrong. CDR3 length: 13 residues. CDR1 and CDR2 from the germline V gene are MNHEY and SMNVEV (reference sequence). The CDR3 DNA is TGTGCCAGCAGGAGAGCGGGAGTGGACGAGCAGTACTTC. Translation: CASRRAGVDEQYF.

The rearrangement uses TRBV7-6 and TRBJ2-1; D uncertain. The germline CDR1 and CDR2 sequences are SGHVS and FNYEAQ. CDR3 length equals 12 residues. The V and J ends lost 5 bases and 8 bases respectively, with 10 bases between them. Written as DNA, the CDR3 is TGTGCCAGCAGCCTCACTTTCCATGAGCAGTTCTTC. Translated: CASSLTFHEQFF.

This chain links TRBV5-1 with TRBJ1-4, with TRBD1 identical over 8 bases. This CDR3 is 15 amino acids long. Germline lookup yields CDR1 SGHRS and CDR2 YFSETQ. V dropped 3 bases and J dropped 8; count of bases not matched to a gene: 9. Here the CDR3 DNA reads TGCGCCAGCAGCTGTACAGGGGGGGATAAAGAAAAACTGTTTTTT. It translates to CASSCTGGDKEKLFF.

This clonotype was picked up a small number of times. The genes are TRBV6-5 and TRBJ1-2; D is undetermined. Germline lookup yields CDR1 MNHEY and CDR2 SVGAGI. The CDR3 runs to 13 residues. Trimming stripped 6 bases from V and 0 bases from J, with 8 bases between. This chain's CDR3 is CASSTGANYGYTF. CDR3 sequence (DNA): TGTGCCAGCAGCACCGGAGCTAACTATGGCTACACCTTC.

There are a few counts of this clonotype. The CDR3 DNA follows: TGCGCCAGCAGCTACAGGGATCCCAACTATGGCTACACCTTC. This encodes CASSYRDPNYGYTF. The chain employs TRBV5-1 and TRBJ1-2, with D possibly being TRBD1 (6 bases). The CDR3 is 14 amino acids. Germline V lookup: CDR1 SGHRS, CDR2 YFSETQ. Trimming took off 3 bases at V and 2 bases at J, with 11 bases between the two ends.